This T cell receptor (beta chain) was sequenced during a study of blood T cell repertoires in COVID-19. Study at large: Samples came from the United States, Italy and Spain, spanning acute and convalescent COVID-19. From T cells, B-cell-depleted T cells, or PBMCs came the material, which was cDNA or gDNA.

This CDR3 spans 15 amino acids. The junction had 4 bases not matched to a gene; V was cut back by 2 bases and J by 2 bases. The germline V gene has CDR1 MGHDK and CDR2 SYGVNS. Authors' methods: It was from reference gene primer amplification that nucleated cell counts were estimated. Data came from immunoSEQ multiplex PCR; TCRdb stores just in-frame clones and leaves some out. That table gives V, J and clone size, and the DNA gave D and trimming. This repertoire shows more than 110,000 clones, 75% to 80% found once; its top ten account for approximately 9%. The clonotype comes from a woman aged 45-59 years with active or convalescent COVID-19. The chain recombines TRBV25-1 with TRBJ2-5; 8 bases match TRBD2. Specimen: peripheral blood. The CDR3 DNA is TGTGCCAGCAGTGAAGGCGGCGGGGGGCAAGAGACCCAGTACTTC. Amino acids: CASSEGGGGQETQYF.